The rows below give T cell receptor beta chains drawn from one sample of a study of cytomegalovirus exposure and HLA in healthy donors. Assay: immunoSEQ multiplex PCR; the TCRdb copy retains only in-frame clones and omits some. The sample carries 60,000 to 90,000 clones, roughly 64% recorded once. Sequenced input: PBMCs. Receptor source: a middle-aged man in good health and CMV-seropositive. CDR3s leave out the opening cysteine and the closing phenylalanine or tryptophan. Each record gives: V gene, J gene, CDR3 protein.

v_gene: TRBV29-1
j_gene: TRBJ2-2
CDR3aa: SVARTENTGELF

v_gene: TRBV9
j_gene: TRBJ2-1
CDR3aa: ASGLAANEQF

v_gene: TRBV18
j_gene: TRBJ1-1
CDR3aa: ASSPVTGDTEAF

v_gene: TRBV5-1
j_gene: TRBJ2-2
CDR3aa: ASTARGAGANTGELF

v_gene: TRBV5-1
j_gene: TRBJ2-5
CDR3aa: ASSYWTAEETQY

v_gene: TRBV7-9
j_gene: TRBJ1-5
CDR3aa: ASSLDEHGNQPQH

v_gene: TRBV7-2
j_gene: TRBJ1-4
CDR3aa: ASSVQGRKEKLF

v_gene: TRBV7-9
j_gene: TRBJ2-1
CDR3aa: ASSLGWRELDNEQF

v_gene: TRBV6-6
j_gene: TRBJ1-5
CDR3aa: ASSPPSGQPQH

v_gene: TRBV5-6
j_gene: TRBJ1-2
CDR3aa: ASSLRAGYT

v_gene: TRBV29-1
j_gene: TRBJ2-1
CDR3aa: SVEGELAASNEQF

v_gene: TRBV11-2
j_gene: TRBJ2-7
CDR3aa: ASSGGEQY

v_gene: TRBV30
j_gene: TRBJ2-1
CDR3aa: AIGTSGGPF

v_gene: TRBV29-1
j_gene: TRBJ2-7
CDR3aa: SVEASGQGGPYEQY

v_gene: TRBV9
j_gene: TRBJ2-1
CDR3aa: ASSVGTSGNNEQF

v_gene: TRBV18
j_gene: TRBJ2-2
CDR3aa: ASSPLQSNTGELF

v_gene: TRBV19
j_gene: TRBJ1-1
CDR3aa: ASSPPDRGDTEAF

v_gene: TRBV4-3
j_gene: TRBJ1-1
CDR3aa: ASSQDRGWDTEAF

v_gene: TRBV6-1
j_gene: TRBJ2-3
CDR3aa: ASRGSSTDTQY

v_gene: TRBV28
j_gene: TRBJ1-4
CDR3aa: ASSDPGTGYEKLF

v_gene: TRBV10-3
j_gene: TRBJ1-4
CDR3aa: AISDGLNEKLF

v_gene: TRBV6-6
j_gene: TRBJ2-1
CDR3aa: ASSYSGQLLGNEQF

v_gene: TRBV28
j_gene: TRBJ2-7
CDR3aa: ASSPSGYEQY

v_gene: TRBV5-1
j_gene: TRBJ2-2
CDR3aa: ASSLSGGRGSNTGELF

v_gene: TRBV6-5
j_gene: TRBJ2-1
CDR3aa: ASSPLRGSYNEQF

v_gene: TRBV19
j_gene: TRBJ1-1
CDR3aa: ASSKRTGGKTEAF

v_gene: TRBV5-1
j_gene: TRBJ2-7
CDR3aa: ASSSDSNSYEQY

v_gene: TRBV10-3
j_gene: TRBJ1-2
CDR3aa: AISVNINYGYT

v_gene: TRBV6-6
j_gene: TRBJ1-5
CDR3aa: ASSYRAGEGQPQH

v_gene: TRBV5-6
j_gene: TRBJ2-7
CDR3aa: ASSPRDRVIHEQY

v_gene: TRBV29-1
j_gene: TRBJ1-1
CDR3aa: SGRRDTNTEAF

v_gene: TRBV5-4
j_gene: TRBJ2-5
CDR3aa: ASSLAGAQETQY

v_gene: TRBV7-9
j_gene: TRBJ1-5
CDR3aa: ASSLDRGGLDQSQH

v_gene: TRBV5-1
j_gene: TRBJ1-6
CDR3aa: ASSLVGDGDSPLH

v_gene: TRBV5-1
j_gene: TRBJ2-7
CDR3aa: ASSLGGGLRDEQY

v_gene: TRBV5-1
j_gene: TRBJ2-3
CDR3aa: ASSVGQTSTDTQY

v_gene: TRBV11-2
j_gene: TRBJ2-7
CDR3aa: ASSYPAGGNYEQY